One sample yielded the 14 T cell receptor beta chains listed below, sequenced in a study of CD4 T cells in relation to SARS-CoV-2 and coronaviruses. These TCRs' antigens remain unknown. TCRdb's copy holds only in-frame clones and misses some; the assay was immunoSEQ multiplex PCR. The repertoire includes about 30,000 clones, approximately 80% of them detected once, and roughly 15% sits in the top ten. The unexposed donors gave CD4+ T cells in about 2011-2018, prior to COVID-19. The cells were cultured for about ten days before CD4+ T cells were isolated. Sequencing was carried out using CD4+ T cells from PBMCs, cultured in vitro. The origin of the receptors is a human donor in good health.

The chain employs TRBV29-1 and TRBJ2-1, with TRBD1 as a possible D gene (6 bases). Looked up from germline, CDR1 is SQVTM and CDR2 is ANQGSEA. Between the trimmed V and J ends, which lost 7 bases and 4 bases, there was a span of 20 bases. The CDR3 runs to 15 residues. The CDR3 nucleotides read TGCAGCGGGAAACTCCGGGACAAGATTTACAATGAGCAGTTCTTC. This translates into CSGKLRDKIYNEQFF.

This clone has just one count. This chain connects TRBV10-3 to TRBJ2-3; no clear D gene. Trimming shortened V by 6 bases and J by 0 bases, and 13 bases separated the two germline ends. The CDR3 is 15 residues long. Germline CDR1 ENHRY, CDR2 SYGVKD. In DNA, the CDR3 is TGTGCCATCAGACCCCGTGAGAGAAGCACAGATACGCAGTATTTT. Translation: CAIRPRERSTDTQYF.

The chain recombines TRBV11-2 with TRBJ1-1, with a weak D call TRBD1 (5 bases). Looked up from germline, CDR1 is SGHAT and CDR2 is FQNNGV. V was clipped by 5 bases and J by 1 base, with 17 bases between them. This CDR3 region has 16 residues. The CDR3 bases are TGTGCCAGCAGCCCTAAATGGGGGGTTGAGAACACTGAAGCTTTCTTT. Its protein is CASSPKWGVENTEAFF.

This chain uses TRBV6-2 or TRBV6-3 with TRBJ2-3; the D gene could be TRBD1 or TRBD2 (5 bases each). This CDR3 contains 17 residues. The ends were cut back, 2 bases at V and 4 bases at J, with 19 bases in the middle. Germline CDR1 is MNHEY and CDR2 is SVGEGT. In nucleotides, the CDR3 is TGTGCCAGCAGTTACCTTCTACCGGGGCGCCCGGCAGATACGCAGTATTTT. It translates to CASSYLLPGRPADTQYF.

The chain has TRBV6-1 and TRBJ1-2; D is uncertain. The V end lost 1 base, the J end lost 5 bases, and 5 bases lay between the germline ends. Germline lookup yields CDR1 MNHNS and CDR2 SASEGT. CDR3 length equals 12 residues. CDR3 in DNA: TGTGCCAGCAGTGAAGGGGCTTATGGCTACACCTTC. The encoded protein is CASSEGAYGYTF.

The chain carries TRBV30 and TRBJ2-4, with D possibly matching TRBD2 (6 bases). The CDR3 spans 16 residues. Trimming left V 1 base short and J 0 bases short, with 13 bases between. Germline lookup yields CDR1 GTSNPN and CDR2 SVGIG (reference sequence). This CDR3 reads CAWSGGPAGAKNIQYF. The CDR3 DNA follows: TGTGCCTGGAGTGGAGGCCCAGCGGGAGCCAAAAACATTCAGTACTTC.

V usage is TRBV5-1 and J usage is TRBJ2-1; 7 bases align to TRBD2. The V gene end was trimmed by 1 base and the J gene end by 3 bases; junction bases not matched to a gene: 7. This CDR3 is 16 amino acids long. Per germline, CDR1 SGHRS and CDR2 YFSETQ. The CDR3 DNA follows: TGCGCCAGCAGCTTGTTGGCAGCGGGAAACTACAATGAGCAGTTCTTC. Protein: CASSLLAAGNYNEQFF.

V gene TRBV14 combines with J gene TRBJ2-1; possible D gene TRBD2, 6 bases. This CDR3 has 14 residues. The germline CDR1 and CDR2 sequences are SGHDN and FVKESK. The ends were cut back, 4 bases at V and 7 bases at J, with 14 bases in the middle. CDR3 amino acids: CASSPAGPQNEQFF. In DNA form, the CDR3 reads TGTGCCAGCAGCCCTGCGGGACCTCAGAATGAGCAGTTCTTC.

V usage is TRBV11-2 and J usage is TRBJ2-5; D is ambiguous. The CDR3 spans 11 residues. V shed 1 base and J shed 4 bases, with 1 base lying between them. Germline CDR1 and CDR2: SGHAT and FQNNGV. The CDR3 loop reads CASSLAETQYF. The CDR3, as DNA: TGTGCCAGCAGCTTAGCAGAGACCCAGTACTTC.

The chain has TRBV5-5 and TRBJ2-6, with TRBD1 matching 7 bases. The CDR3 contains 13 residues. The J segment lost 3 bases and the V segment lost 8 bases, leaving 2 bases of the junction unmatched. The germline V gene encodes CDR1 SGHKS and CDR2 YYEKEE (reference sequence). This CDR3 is CASDRVGANVLTF. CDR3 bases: TGTGCCAGTGACAGGGTTGGGGCCAACGTCCTGACTTTC.

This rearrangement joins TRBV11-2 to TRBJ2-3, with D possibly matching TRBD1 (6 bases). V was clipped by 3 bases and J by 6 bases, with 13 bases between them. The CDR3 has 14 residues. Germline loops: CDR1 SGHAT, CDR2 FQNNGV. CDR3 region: CASSFRQARDTQYF. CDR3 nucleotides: TGTGCCAGCAGCTTCCGACAGGCGCGGGATACGCAGTATTTT.

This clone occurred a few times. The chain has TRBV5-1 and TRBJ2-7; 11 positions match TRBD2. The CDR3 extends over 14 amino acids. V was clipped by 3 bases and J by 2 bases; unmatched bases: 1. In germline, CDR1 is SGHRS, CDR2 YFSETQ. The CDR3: CASSSGLAAYEQYF. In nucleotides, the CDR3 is TGCGCCAGCAGCTCGGGACTAGCGGCCTACGAGCAGTACTTC.

The CDR3 loop is CASRTGSSYNEQFF. The CDR3 nucleotides are TGTGCCAGCAGGACAGGGAGCTCCTACAATGAGCAGTTCTTC. The chain recombines TRBV27 with TRBJ2-1, with 7 bases lining up with TRBD1. The CDR3 is 14 amino acids. Germline trimming cut 6 bases from V and 0 bases from J; bases unmatched to any gene: 2. Germline CDR1 reads MNHEY; CDR2 reads SMNVEV (reference sequence).

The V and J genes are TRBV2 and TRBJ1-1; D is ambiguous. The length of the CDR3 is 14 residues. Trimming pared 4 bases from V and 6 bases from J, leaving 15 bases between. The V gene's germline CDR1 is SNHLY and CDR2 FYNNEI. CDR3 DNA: TGTGCCAGCAGTGGAGGCCAGGTAGGCGCTGAAGCTTTCTTT. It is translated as CASSGGQVGAEAFF.